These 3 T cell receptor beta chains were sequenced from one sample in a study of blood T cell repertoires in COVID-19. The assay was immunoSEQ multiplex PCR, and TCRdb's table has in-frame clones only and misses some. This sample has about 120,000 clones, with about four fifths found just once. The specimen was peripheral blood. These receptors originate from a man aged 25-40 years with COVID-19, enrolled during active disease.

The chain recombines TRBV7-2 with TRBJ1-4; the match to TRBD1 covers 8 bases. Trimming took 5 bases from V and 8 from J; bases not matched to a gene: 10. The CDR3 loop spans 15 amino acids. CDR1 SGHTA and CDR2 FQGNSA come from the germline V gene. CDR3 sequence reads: CASSKFQGAEEKLFF. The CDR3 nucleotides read TGTGCCAGCAGCAAATTTCAGGGGGCCGAGGAAAAACTGTTTTTT.

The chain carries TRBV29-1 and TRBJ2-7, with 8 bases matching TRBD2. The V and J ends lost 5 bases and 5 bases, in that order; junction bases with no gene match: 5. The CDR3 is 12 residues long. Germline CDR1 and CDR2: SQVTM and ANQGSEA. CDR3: CSVSGTRNEQYF. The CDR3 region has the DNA TGCAGCGTTTCCGGGACTAGAAACGAGCAGTACTTC.

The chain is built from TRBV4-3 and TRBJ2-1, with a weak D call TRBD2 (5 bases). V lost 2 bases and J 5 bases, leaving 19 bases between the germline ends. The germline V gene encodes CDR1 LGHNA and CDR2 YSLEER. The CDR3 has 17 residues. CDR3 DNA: TGCGCCAGCAGCCAAATCGGGGTCCTAGGGATTGACAATGAGCAGTTCTTC. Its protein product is CASSQIGVLGIDNEQFF.